Below, 6 T cell receptor beta chains from the same sample are listed, as sequenced in a study of blood T cell repertoires in COVID-19. Sequencing used immunoSEQ multiplex PCR; TCRdb keeps in-frame clones, though not all of them. The sample has some 160,000 clones; 85% to 90% are singletons. Specimen: PBMCs or T cells enriched from blood (not recorded which). The receptors were sampled from a woman aged 45-59 years who had recovered from COVID-19.

The V and J genes are TRBV7-2 and TRBJ2-7; 10 bases match TRBD1. Germline trimming cut 5 bases from V and 3 bases from J; bases unmatched to any gene: 4. There are 14 residues in the CDR3. Germline assignment: CDR1 SGHTA and CDR2 FQGNSA. CDR3 in DNA: TGTGCCAGCAGCCGGGGACAGGGGAACTACGAGCAGTACTTC. This codes for CASSRGQGNYEQYF. The whole variable domain, filled in from reference TRBV7-2 and TRBJ2-7, reads GAGVSQSPSNKVTEKGKDVELRCDPISGHTALYWYRQSLGQGLEFLIYFQGNSAPDKSGLPSDRFSAERTGGSVSTLTIQRTQQEDSAVYLCASSRGQGNYEQYFGPGTRLTVT.

The chain joins TRBV18 to TRBJ1-2; D gene ambiguous. This CDR3 has 14 residues. Trimming shortened V by 3 bases and J by 2 bases, and 10 bases separated the two germline ends. Germline V gives CDR1 KGHSH, CDR2 LQKENI. The CDR3 region is CASSPDGQNYGYTF. In nucleotides, the CDR3 is TGTGCCAGCTCACCGGATGGGCAGAACTATGGCTACACCTTC. The entire variable domain, with the rest obtained from reference TRBV18 and TRBJ1-2, is as follows: NAGVMQNPRHLVRRRGQEARLRCSPMKGHSHVYWYRQLPEEGLKFMVYLQKENIIDESGMPKERFSAEFPKEGPSILRIQQVVRGDSAAYFCASSPDGQNYGYTFGSGTRLTVV.

The chain employs TRBV7-2 and TRBJ2-5; D perhaps matches TRBD2 (5 bases). Between the trimmed V and J ends, which lost 5 bases and 2 bases, there was a span of 12 bases. Looked up from germline, CDR1 is SGHTA and CDR2 is FQGNSA. The CDR3 has 14 residues. The CDR3 bases are TGTGCCAGCAGCCTGGCGGGCCCACAAGAGACCCAGTACTTC. It codes for CASSLAGPQETQYF.

The chain combines TRBV18 with TRBJ2-7; TRBD1 matches 11 bases. The germline V gene encodes CDR1 KGHSH and CDR2 LQKENI. Germline trimming cut 6 bases from V and 2 bases from J; bases unmatched to any gene: 12. CDR3 length: 17 residues. The CDR3 loop reads CASSLSVPGQGAYEQYF. For the CDR3, the DNA is TGTGCCAGCTCCCTTTCTGTACCGGGACAGGGGGCCTACGAGCAGTACTTC.

This chain uses TRBV2 with TRBJ1-4; a weak D match, TRBD1 (5 bases). There are 16 residues in the CDR3. Germline CDR1 is SNHLY and CDR2 is FYNNEI. With 4 bases removed from V and 0 bases from J, the gap between germline ends came to 12 bases. The CDR3 here is CASSGGGPATNEKLFF. The CDR3 DNA reads TGTGCCAGCAGTGGGGGGGGACCTGCAACTAATGAAAAACTGTTTTTT.

Of note for this clone: Its ends do not fully match the called genes, so a read error is possible. This chain links TRBV5-1 with TRBJ1-1; D is unclear. Looked up from germline, CDR1 is SGHRS and CDR2 is YFSETQ. The CDR3 covers 14 residues. As DNA, the CDR3 is TGCGCCAGCAGGTTGGCGAGCATGAACACTGAAGCTTTCTTT. It yields the protein CASRLASMNTEAFF.